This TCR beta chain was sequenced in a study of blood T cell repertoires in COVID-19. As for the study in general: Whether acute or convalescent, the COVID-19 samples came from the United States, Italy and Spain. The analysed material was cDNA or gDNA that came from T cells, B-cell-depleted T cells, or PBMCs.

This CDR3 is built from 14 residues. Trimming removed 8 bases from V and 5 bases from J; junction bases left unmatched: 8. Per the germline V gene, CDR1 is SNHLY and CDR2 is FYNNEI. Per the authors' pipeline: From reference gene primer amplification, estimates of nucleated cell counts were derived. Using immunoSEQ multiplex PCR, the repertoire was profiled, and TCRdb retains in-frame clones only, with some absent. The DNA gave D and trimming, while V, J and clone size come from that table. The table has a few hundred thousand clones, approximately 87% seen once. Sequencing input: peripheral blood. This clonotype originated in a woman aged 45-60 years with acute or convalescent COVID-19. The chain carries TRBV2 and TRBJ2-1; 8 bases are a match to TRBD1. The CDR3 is CASRFQGANNEQFF. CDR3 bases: TGTGCCAGCCGATTTCAGGGGGCGAACAATGAGCAGTTCTTC. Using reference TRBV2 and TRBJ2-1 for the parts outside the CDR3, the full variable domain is EPEVTQTPSHQVTQMGQEVILRCVPISNHLYFYWYRQILGQKVEFLVSFYNNEISEKSEIFDDQFSVERPDGSNFTLKIRSTKLEDSAMYFCASRFQGANNEQFFGPGTRLTVL.